Below are 5 T cell receptor beta chains sequenced from a single sample in a study of blood T cell repertoires in COVID-19. Method: immunoSEQ multiplex PCR; TCRdb's copy keeps in-frame clones and lacks some. This table has approximately 92,000 clones, approximately 86% appearing once. The sample consisted of peripheral blood. The receptors stem from a woman in her sixties or seventies in a cohort sampled during active or convalescent COVID-19.

The V gene is TRBV5-1, the J gene TRBJ2-2; 8 bases align to TRBD1. Germline CDR1 reads SGHRS; CDR2 reads YFSETQ. The CDR3 loop spans 16 amino acids. V lost 4 bases to trimming and J lost 4 bases; unmatched junction nucleotides: 9. CDR3 DNA: TGCGCCAGCAGCCTGATTGGACAGGGAGTCACCGGGGAGCTGTTTTTT. Translation gives CASSLIGQGVTGELFF.

The chain recombines TRBV30 with TRBJ1-1, with 10 bases matching TRBD1. The germline V gene encodes CDR1 GTSNPN and CDR2 SVGIG (reference sequence). This CDR3 is 14 amino acids long. The V segment lost 4 bases and the J segment 5 bases; nucleotides outside the gene matches: 7. CDR3 region: CAWKGDRGKTEAFF. The CDR3 DNA reads TGTGCCTGGAAAGGGGACAGGGGTAAAACTGAAGCTTTCTTT. Full variable domain (missing parts from reference TRBV30 and TRBJ1-1): SQTIHQWPATLVQPVGSPLSLECTVEGTSNPNLYWYRQAAGRGLQLLFYSVGIGQISSEVPQNLSASRPQDRQFILSSKKLLLSDSGFYLCAWKGDRGKTEAFFGQGTRLTVV.

The CDR3 nucleotides read TGTGCCAGCAGCCTTTGGCAGGGGGAGTCTGGCTACACCTTC. Its translation is CASSLWQGESGYTF. This chain connects TRBV5-5 to TRBJ1-2; 7 bases are a match to TRBD1. Trimming took 4 bases from V and 7 from J; bases not matched to a gene: 10. Per germline, CDR1 SGHKS and CDR2 YYEKEE (reference sequence). The CDR3 has 14 residues.

This clone occurred once. The chain combines TRBV19 with TRBJ2-5; TRBD2 aligns across 9 bases. With V trimmed by 2 bases and J by 7 bases, 11 bases remained unmatched. Germline V lookup: CDR1 LNHDA, CDR2 SQIVND (reference sequence). The length of the CDR3 is 16 residues. The CDR3 coding sequence is TGTGCCAGTAGTATATTGGCGGGAGGGATCTCGGGGACCCAGTACTTC. It translates to CASSILAGGISGTQYF.

Here the CDR3 reads CASSRTGGYEQYF. CDR3 in DNA: TGTGCCAGTAGTCGGACAGGGGGCTACGAGCAGTACTTC. The gene calls are TRBV19 and TRBJ2-7, with 10 positions matching TRBD1. CDR1 and CDR2 from the germline V gene are LNHDA and SQIVND (reference sequence). V shed 5 bases, J shed 3 bases, and the junction held 1 base outside the gene matches. This CDR3 comprises 13 residues.